This passage covers 19 T cell receptor beta chains from one sample sequenced in a study of blood T cells in healthy people across ages. A second PCR, run for about 7 to 11 cycles, used a sample-barcoded 5' primer plus a J-beta primer mix. TCRdb re-derived calls from the 5' RACE reads in MiXCR, one entry per CDR3 protein. The data show 1.5 million to 2 million distinct CDR3 sequences, 30% to 40% seen once. The sequencing sample was made of blood. The receptors come from a human donor in good health.

The chain links TRBV24-1 to TRBJ2-3; 7 bases are shared with TRBD2. Germline CDR1 reads KGHDR; CDR2 reads SFDVKD. Unmatched junction bases numbered 8, after V lost 8 bases and J lost 4 bases. CDR3 length equals 14 residues. This chain's CDR3 is CATIEPTSPDTQYF. For the CDR3, the DNA is TGTGCCACCATTGAACCGACTAGCCCAGATACGCAGTATTTT.

This clonotype was seen repeatedly, ten times or more. This rearrangement joins TRBV6-4 to TRBJ1-1, with D unresolved. The CDR3 runs 15 residues. The V gene's germline CDR1 is MRHNA and CDR2 SNTAGT. Trimming took 6 bases from V and 0 from J, leaving 14 bases between them. In DNA, the CDR3 is TGTGCCAGCAGAAGAGAGGGAGATTTGAACACTGAAGCTTTCTTT. Translation: CASRREGDLNTEAFF.

In this sample, this clonotype turned up once. The chain combines TRBV20-1 with TRBJ2-3; TRBD2 matches 9 bases. The J segment lost 2 bases and the V segment lost 3 bases, leaving 15 bases of the junction unmatched. The germline gives CDR1 DFQATT, CDR2 SNEGSKA (reference sequence). CDR3 length equals 18 residues. The CDR3 spells CSASPRGLAGRYTDTQYF. The CDR3, as DNA: TGCAGTGCTAGCCCTAGGGGCCTAGCGGGGAGATACACAGATACGCAGTATTTT.

The chain recombines TRBV6-1 with TRBJ2-4, with 12 bases aligning to TRBD1. Germline V lookup: CDR1 MNHNS, CDR2 SASEGT. Trimming cost V 5 bases and J 13 bases; bases outside gene matches: 18. CDR3 length equals 17 residues. Here the CDR3 reads CASSTHPGTGGQGVQYF. CDR3 nucleotide sequence: TGTGCCAGCAGTACGCATCCCGGGACAGGGGGCCAAGGCGTGCAGTACTTC.

This clonotype occurred a few times. The V call is TRBV6-6, the J call TRBJ2-4, with TRBD1 matching over 7 bases. Germline V CDR1 and CDR2: MNHNY, SVGAGI (reference sequence). Trimming cost V 6 bases and J 0 bases; bases outside gene matches: 8. This CDR3 contains 16 residues. The CDR3 region has the DNA TGTGCCAGCAGGGGGACAGACCCTCTAGCCAAAAACATTCAGTACTTC. This encodes CASRGTDPLAKNIQYF.

This clonotype was found many times. The chain uses TRBV5-6 and TRBJ2-1; perhaps TRBD2 as D (6 bases). There are 14 residues in the CDR3. V was pared by 4 bases and J by 10 bases, with 18 bases between. Germline V lookup: CDR1 SGHDT, CDR2 YYEEEE. CDR3 sequence: CASSRRGRGFEQFF. The CDR3 region has the DNA TGTGCCAGCAGCCGCCGCGGGCGGGGATTCGAGCAGTTCTTC.

This sequence joins TRBV20-1 and TRBJ2-5; tentatively, D is TRBD2 (5 bases). The V gene lost 6 bases and the J gene lost 5 bases, with 13 bases spanning the gap. Germline lookup yields CDR1 DFQATT and CDR2 SNEGSKA (reference sequence). This CDR3 region has 12 residues. The CDR3 here is CSANGLDETQYF. The DNA of the CDR3 is TGCAGTGCCAACGGACTTGATGAGACCCAGTACTTC.

This clonotype has only one observation. The chain is built from TRBV18 and TRBJ2-3; D may be TRBD1 or TRBD2 (5 bases each). The CDR3 extends over 15 amino acids. Trimming cost V 0 bases and J 4 bases, with 11 bases left between them. Germline loops: CDR1 KGHSH, CDR2 LQKENI. Written as DNA, the CDR3 is TGTGCCAGCTCACCACCGTCAGGGAGTTCAGATACGCAGTATTTT. Amino acids: CASSPPSGSSDTQYF.

The rearrangement links TRBV6-6 to TRBJ1-2; no clear D. CDR3 length equals 14 residues. Trimming took off 2 bases at V and 3 bases at J, with 10 bases between the two ends. Germline V gene sequence: CDR1 MNHNY, CDR2 SVGAGI (reference sequence). The CDR3 loop is CASSYRYTDYGYTF. CDR3 DNA sequence: TGTGCCAGCAGTTACCGTTACACTGACTATGGCTACACCTTC.

The chain has TRBV20-1 and TRBJ1-1, with D hard to call. Deletions cut 0 bases from V and 1 base from J, with 18 bases between. CDR3 length: 17 residues. Germline CDR1 and CDR2: DFQATT and SNEGSKA (reference sequence). This CDR3 reads CSARDVLWFGQNTEAFF. The CDR3 DNA reads TGCAGTGCTAGAGATGTTTTATGGTTCGGCCAGAACACTGAAGCTTTCTTT.

In its sample, this clonotype was seen a few times. The chain couples TRBV3-1 to TRBJ1-2; 9 bases are a match to TRBD1. J gave up 7 bases and V 4 bases, and 10 bases lay outside the gene matches. There are 15 residues in the CDR3. Per germline, CDR1 LGHDT and CDR2 YNNKEL (reference sequence). CDR3 bases: TGTGCCAGCAGCCCTGGGACAGGGACCAAGAGTGGCTACACCTTC. As protein: CASSPGTGTKSGYTF.

Turning to this clonotype: The junction departs from the called germline gene at one end, perhaps through a read error. The genes are TRBV12-3 or TRBV12-4 and TRBJ2-4, with a weak D call TRBD1 (5 bases). With the DNA end fitting TRBJ2-7 better, the J assignment may be wrong. This CDR3 is built from 15 residues. The CDR3 reads CAGSLHPGFDYEQYF. The CDR3 DNA sequence: TGTGCCGGCAGTTTACACCCAGGGTTTGACTACGAGCAGTACTTC.

This clonotype was picked up a small number of times. The rearrangement links TRBV7-9 to TRBJ1-2; D call uncertain. V lost 1 base and J 3 bases, leaving 12 bases between the germline ends. The germline CDR1 and CDR2 sequences are SEHNR and FQNEAQ (reference sequence). The CDR3 has 15 amino acids. For the CDR3, the DNA is TGTGCCAGCAGCTTAGTAGGCGTTCAGGACTATGGCTACACCTTC. Translation: CASSLVGVQDYGYTF. Variable domain in full (rest from reference TRBV7-9 and TRBJ1-2): DTGVSQNPRHKITKRGQNVTFRCDPISEHNRLYWYRQTLGQGPEFLTYFQNEAQLEKSRLLSDRFSAERPKGSFSTLEIQRTEQGDSAMYLCASSLVGVQDYGYTFGSGTRLTVV.

The chain couples TRBV7-2 to TRBJ2-3; no definite D call. This CDR3 region has 18 residues. Germline CDR1 SGHTA, CDR2 FQGNSA. Trimming removed 5 bases at V and 2 bases at J, with 23 bases between. The CDR3 sequence is CASSREPPQLGYTDTQYF. CDR3 nucleotides: TGTGCCAGCAGCCGCGAGCCCCCGCAGTTGGGGTACACAGATACGCAGTATTTT.

The sample holds a few counts of this clonotype. The chain combines TRBV15 with TRBJ2-4, with D perhaps matching TRBD2 (6 bases). Germline lookup yields CDR1 LNHNV and CDR2 YYDKDF (reference sequence). The CDR3 loop spans 15 amino acids. The ends were cut back, 0 bases at V and 6 bases at J, with 12 bases in the middle. The CDR3 loop reads CATSREWGGVNIQYF. As DNA, the CDR3 is TGTGCCACCAGCAGAGAGTGGGGCGGGGTAAACATTCAGTACTTC.

This chain joins TRBV5-1 and TRBJ1-4; D may be TRBD1 (6 bases). This CDR3 has 13 residues. V was trimmed by 3 bases and J by 8 bases, leaving 11 bases between them. CDR1 is SGHRS and CDR2 is YFSETQ in the germline V gene. In DNA, the CDR3 is TGCGCCAGCAGCTCTGGACAGACAGAAAAACTGTTTTTT. Amino acids: CASSSGQTEKLFF.

This clonotype has more than one count but fewer than ten. The V and J genes are TRBV11-2 and TRBJ2-4, with unresolved D. The DNA end is a closer match to TRBJ2-7, so the J assignment may be wrong. CDR3 length: 13 residues. Germline V CDR1 and CDR2: SGHAT, FQNNGV. The CDR3 sequence: CASSDDIFYEQYF. CDR3 nucleotide sequence: TGTGCCAGCAGTGATGACATCTTCTACGAGCAGTACTTC.

Here the CDR3 DNA reads TGTGCCACCAGCAGATCCCGGGACCCGGCCACCGGGGAGCTGTTTTTT. Translating it yields CATSRSRDPATGELFF. The chain links TRBV15 to TRBJ2-2; the D call may be TRBD1 or TRBD2 (5 bases each). The CDR3 sequence is 16 residues long. With 2 bases removed from V and 4 bases from J, the gap between germline ends came to 14 bases. The germline V gene has CDR1 LNHNV and CDR2 YYDKDF (reference sequence).

This clonotype showed up just a few times. The chain couples TRBV4-3 to TRBJ2-5, with 8 nucleotides matching TRBD2. This CDR3 is built from 16 residues. The V gene's germline CDR1 is LGHNA and CDR2 YSLEER. V trimming: 5 bases; J trimming: 5 bases; junction bases outside the gene matches: 13. CDR3 loop: CASSSRGAGVVETQYF. The CDR3 nucleotides read TGCGCCAGCAGCTCCCGGGGAGCGGGGGTTGTGGAGACCCAGTACTTC.